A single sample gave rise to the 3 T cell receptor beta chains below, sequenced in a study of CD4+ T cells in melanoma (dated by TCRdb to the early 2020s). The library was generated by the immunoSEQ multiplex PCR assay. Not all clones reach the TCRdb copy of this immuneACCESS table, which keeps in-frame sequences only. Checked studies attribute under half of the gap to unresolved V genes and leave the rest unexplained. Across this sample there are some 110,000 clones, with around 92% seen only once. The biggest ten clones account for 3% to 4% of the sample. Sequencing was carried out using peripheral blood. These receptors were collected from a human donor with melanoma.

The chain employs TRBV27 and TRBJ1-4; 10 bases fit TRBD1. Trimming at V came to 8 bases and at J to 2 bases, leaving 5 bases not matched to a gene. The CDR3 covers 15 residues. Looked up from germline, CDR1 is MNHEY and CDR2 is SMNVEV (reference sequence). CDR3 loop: CASSDRGFTNEKLFF. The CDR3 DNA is TGTGCCAGCTCGGACAGGGGGTTTACTAATGAAAAACTGTTTTTT.

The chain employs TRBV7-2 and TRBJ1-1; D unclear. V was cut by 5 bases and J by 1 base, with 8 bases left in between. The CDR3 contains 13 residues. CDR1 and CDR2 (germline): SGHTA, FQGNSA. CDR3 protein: CASSLAENTEAFF. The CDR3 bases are TGTGCCAGCAGCCTTGCAGAGAACACTGAAGCTTTCTTT.

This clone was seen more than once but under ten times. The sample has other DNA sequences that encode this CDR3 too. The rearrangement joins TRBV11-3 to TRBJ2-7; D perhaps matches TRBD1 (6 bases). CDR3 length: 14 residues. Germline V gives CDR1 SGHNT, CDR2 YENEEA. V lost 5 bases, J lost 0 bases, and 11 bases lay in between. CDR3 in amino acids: CASSLGQSSYEQYF. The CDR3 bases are TGTGCCAGCAGCCTCGGACAGAGCTCCTACGAGCAGTACTTC. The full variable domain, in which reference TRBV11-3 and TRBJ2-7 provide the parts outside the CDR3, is EAGVVQSPRYKIIEKKQPVAFWCNPISGHNTLYWYLQNLGQGPELLIRYENEEAVDDSQLPKDRFSAERLKGVDSTLKIQPAELGDSAVYLCASSLGQSSYEQYFGPGTRLTVT.